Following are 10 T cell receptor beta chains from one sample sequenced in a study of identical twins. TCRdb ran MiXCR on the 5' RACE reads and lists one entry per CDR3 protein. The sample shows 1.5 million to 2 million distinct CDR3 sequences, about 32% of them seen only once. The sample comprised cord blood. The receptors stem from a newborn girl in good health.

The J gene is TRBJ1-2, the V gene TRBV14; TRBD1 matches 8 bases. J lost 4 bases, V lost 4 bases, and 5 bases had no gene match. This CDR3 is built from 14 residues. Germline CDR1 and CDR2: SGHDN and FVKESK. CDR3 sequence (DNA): TGTGCCAGCAGCCGCGACAGGGGCCTCTATGGCTACACCTTC. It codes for CASSRDRGLYGYTF.

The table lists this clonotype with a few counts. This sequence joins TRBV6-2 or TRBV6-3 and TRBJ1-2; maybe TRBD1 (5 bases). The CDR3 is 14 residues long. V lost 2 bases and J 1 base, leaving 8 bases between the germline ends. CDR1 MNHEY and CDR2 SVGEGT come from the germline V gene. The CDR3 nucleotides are TGTGCCAGCAGTTACGGCGGACATAACTATGGCTACACCTTC. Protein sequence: CASSYGGHNYGYTF.

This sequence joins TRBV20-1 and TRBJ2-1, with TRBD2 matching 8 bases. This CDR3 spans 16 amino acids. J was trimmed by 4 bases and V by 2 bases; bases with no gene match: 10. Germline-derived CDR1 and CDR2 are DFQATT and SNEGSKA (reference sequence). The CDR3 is CSARKGGASGYNEQFF. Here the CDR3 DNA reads TGCAGTGCTAGAAAGGGAGGGGCTAGCGGGTACAATGAGCAGTTCTTC.

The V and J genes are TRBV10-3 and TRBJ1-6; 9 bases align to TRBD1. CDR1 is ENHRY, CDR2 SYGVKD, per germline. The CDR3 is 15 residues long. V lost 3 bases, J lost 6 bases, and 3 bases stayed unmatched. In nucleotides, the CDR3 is TGTGCCATCAGTGAACAGGGGGCTAGTAATTCACCCCTCCACTTT. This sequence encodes CAISEQGASNSPLHF.

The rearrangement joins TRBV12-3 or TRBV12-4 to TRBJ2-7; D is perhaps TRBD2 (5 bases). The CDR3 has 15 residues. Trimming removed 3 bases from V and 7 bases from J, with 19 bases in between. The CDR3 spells CASSLKLVPYNEQYF. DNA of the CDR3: TGTGCCAGCAGTTTGAAACTAGTTCCCTACAATGAGCAGTACTTC.

The DNA for the CDR3 is TGTGCCTGGAGCGAACAGGGGAATGAGCAGTTCTTC. It translates to CAWSEQGNEQFF. The chain recombines TRBV30 with TRBJ2-1, with 7 positions matching TRBD1. With 3 bases clipped from V and 7 bases from J, the junction kept 3 bases outside the gene matches. This CDR3 contains 12 residues. CDR1 GTSNPN and CDR2 SVGIG come from the germline V gene (reference sequence).

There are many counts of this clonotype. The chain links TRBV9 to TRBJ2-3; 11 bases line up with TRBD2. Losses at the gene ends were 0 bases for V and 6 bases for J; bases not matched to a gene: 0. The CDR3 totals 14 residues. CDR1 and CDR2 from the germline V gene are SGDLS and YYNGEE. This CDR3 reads CASSVASGGDTQYF. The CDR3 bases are TGTGCCAGCAGCGTAGCTAGCGGGGGGGATACGCAGTATTTT.

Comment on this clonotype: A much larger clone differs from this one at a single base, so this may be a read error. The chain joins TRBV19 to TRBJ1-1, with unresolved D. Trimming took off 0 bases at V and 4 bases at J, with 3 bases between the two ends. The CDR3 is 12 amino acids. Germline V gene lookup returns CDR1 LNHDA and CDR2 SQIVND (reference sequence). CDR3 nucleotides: TGTGCCAGTAGTATAGAGGGCACTGAAGCTTTCTTT. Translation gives CASSIEGTEAFF.

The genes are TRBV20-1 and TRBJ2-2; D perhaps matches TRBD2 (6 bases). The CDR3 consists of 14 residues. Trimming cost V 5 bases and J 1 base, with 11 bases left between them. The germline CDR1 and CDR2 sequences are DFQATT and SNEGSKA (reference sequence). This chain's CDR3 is CSAGPGLNTGELFF. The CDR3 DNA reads TGCAGTGCTGGACCGGGACTGAACACCGGGGAGCTGTTTTTT.

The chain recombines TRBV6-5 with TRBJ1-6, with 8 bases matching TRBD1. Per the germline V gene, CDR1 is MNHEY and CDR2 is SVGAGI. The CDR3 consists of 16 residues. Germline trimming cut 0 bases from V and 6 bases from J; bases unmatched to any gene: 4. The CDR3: CASSYSRQGSNSPLHF. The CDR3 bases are TGTGCCAGCAGTTACTCTAGACAGGGGAGTAATTCACCCCTCCACTTT.